This record covers a single T cell receptor (beta chain). This sample also contains other DNA sequences that code for the same CDR3. These data are taken from a study of shared clonotypes between healthy human individuals. Turning to the study itself: The study enrolled a couple of women and a few men aged 18 to 49.

Sequencing was performed with immunoSEQ multiplex PCR; in TCRdb, only in-frame clones are kept and a portion is missing. The table includes approximately 980,000 clones, about three quarters detected once. The CDR3 covers 14 residues. Germline CDR1 MNHNY, CDR2 SVGAGI (reference sequence). Trimming took 6 bases from V and 2 from J, leaving 10 bases between them. This receptor was obtained from a man aged 18 to 29 in good health. The chain recombines TRBV6-6 with TRBJ1-4; D might be TRBD1 (6 bases). The sample consisted of memory CD4+ T cells sorted from blood. Indicated subset: CD45RA-negative fraction. The CDR3 DNA reads as TGTGCCAGCAGCAGGGGAGCGACTAATGAAAAACTGTTTTTT. Encoded protein: CASSRGATNEKLFF.